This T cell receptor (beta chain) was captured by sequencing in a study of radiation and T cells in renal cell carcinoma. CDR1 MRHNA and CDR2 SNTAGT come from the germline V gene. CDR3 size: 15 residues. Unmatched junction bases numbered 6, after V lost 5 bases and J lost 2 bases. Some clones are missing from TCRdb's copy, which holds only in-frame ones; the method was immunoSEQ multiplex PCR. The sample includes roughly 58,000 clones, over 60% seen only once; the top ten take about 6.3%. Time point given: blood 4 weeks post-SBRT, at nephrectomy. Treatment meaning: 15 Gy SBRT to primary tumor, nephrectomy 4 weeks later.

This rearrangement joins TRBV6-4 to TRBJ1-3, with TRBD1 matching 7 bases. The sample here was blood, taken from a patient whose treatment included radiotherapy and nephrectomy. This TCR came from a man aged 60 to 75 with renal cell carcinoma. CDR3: CASSLDRSPGNTIYF. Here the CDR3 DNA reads TGTGCCAGCAGTCTGGACAGGTCCCCTGGAAACACCATATATTTT.